The 3 T cell receptor beta chains in this list originate from one sample, sequenced in a study of cytomegalovirus exposure and HLA in healthy donors. PCR was performed using 60 Vbeta and 13 Jbeta primers. Measured with immunoSEQ multiplex PCR; TCRdb has only the in-frame clones, and not every one. In the table there are around 160,000 clones, 77% of which are singletons. The sequenced material came from PBMCs. These TCRs come from a woman in her 40s in good health and CMV-seropositive.

This chain joins TRBV7-6 and TRBJ1-5; no definite D call. Looked up from germline, CDR1 is SGHVS and CDR2 is FNYEAQ. This CDR3 has 13 amino acids. The germline V and J ends were trimmed by 1 base and 8 bases, with 9 bases remaining between them. CDR3 loop: CASSLDEGKPQHF. CDR3 DNA sequence: TGTGCCAGCAGCTTAGACGAGGGTAAGCCCCAGCATTTT. The whole variable domain, remainder taken from reference TRBV7-6 and TRBJ1-5, is GAGVSQSPRYKVTKRGQDVALRCDPISGHVSLYWYRQALGQGPEFLTYFNYEAQQDKSGLPNDRFSAERPEGSISTLTIQRTEQRDSAMYRCASSLDEGKPQHFGDGTRLSIL.

This clone was counted a few times. This chain links TRBV4-3 with TRBJ2-6; TRBD2 matches 11 bases. Per the germline V gene, CDR1 is LGHNA and CDR2 is YSLEER. V dropped 2 bases and J dropped 0; count of bases not matched to a gene: 3. The length of the CDR3 is 18 residues. The CDR3, as DNA: TGCGCCAGCAGCCAACGACTAGCGGGAAACTCTGGGGCCAACGTCCTGACTTTC. This gives the protein CASSQRLAGNSGANVLTF.

This clone was detected a few times. This chain joins TRBV2 and TRBJ2-7; D remains unclear. The germline V gene encodes CDR1 SNHLY and CDR2 FYNNEI. The CDR3 is 11 amino acids. The V end was cut by 4 bases, the J end by 3 bases, with 4 bases between. The CDR3 loop is CASSGYYEQYF. In DNA, the CDR3 is TGTGCCAGCAGTGGTTACTACGAGCAGTACTTC.